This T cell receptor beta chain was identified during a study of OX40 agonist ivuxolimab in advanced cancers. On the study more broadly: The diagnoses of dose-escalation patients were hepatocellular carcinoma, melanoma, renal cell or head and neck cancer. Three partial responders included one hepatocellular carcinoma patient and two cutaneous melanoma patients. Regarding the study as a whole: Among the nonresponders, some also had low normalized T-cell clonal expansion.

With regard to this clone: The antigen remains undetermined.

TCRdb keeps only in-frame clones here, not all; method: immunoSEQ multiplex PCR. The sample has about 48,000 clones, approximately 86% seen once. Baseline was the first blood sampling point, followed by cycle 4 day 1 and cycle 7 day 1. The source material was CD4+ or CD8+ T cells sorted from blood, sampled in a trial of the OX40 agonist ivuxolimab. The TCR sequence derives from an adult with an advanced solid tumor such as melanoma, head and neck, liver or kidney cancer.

CDR3: CAWSADVDTQYF. CDR3 nucleotide sequence: TGTGCCTGGAGTGCCGATGTGGATACGCAGTATTTT. V gene TRBV30 combines with J gene TRBJ2-3; no reliable D call. The CDR3 has 12 residues. Germline V gene lookup returns CDR1 GTSNPN and CDR2 SVGIG (reference sequence). V was pared by 1 base and J by 6 bases, with 8 bases between.